This T cell receptor (beta chain) was documented in a study of T-cell reconstitution after alpha-beta-depleted transplantation in children. This clonotype occurred many times. The TCRbeta library was prepared with unique molecular identifiers. TCRdb recomputed calls from the PCR reads with MiXCR, one row per CDR3 protein. The table includes 200,000 to 250,000 distinct CDR3 sequences, roughly a quarter detected once. Per the germline V gene, CDR1 is DFQATT and CDR2 is SNEGSKA (reference sequence). V shed 3 bases and J shed 5 bases, with 11 bases lying between them. This CDR3 comprises 13 residues. V is TRBV20-1 and J is TRBJ1-5; a weak D match, TRBD1 (6 bases). This TCR was sampled from a girl aged 2 to 10 with Fanconi anemia, due to receive a stem cell transplant. Material: PBMCs, obtained before TCRalphabeta/CD19-depleted stem cell transplant. CDR3 in DNA: TGCAGTGCTAGTGTACAGGGCGATCAGCCCCAGCATTTT. This codes for CSASVQGDQPQHF.